Below, 17 T cell receptor beta chains from the same sample are listed, as sequenced in a study of control samples from healthy donors and cancer patients. The data were produced by immunoSEQ multiplex PCR, yet TCRdb's version contains in-frame clones alone and is incomplete. In the table there are some 130,000 clones, roughly nine tenths of which are singletons. Material: blood. Receptors originate from a woman aged 30 to 39 in good health.

The J gene is TRBJ1-6, the V gene TRBV7-9; D gene uncertain. CDR3 length: 14 amino acids. Trimming shortened V by 1 base and J by 8 bases, and 9 bases separated the two germline ends. Germline loops: CDR1 SEHNR, CDR2 FQNEAQ (reference sequence). In DNA form, the CDR3 reads TGTGCCAGCAGCTTAGAAGGTTGGGATTCACCCCTCCACTTT. This codes for CASSLEGWDSPLHF.

V is TRBV5-1 and J is TRBJ1-1; no definite D call. Trimming shortened V by 1 base and J by 4 bases, and 8 bases separated the two germline ends. Germline CDR1 SGHRS, CDR2 YFSETQ. This CDR3 comprises 13 residues. The CDR3 DNA reads TGCGCCAGCAGCTTGTCTGATGTCACTGAAGCTTTCTTT. Protein product: CASSLSDVTEAFF.

The genes are TRBV7-7 and TRBJ2-5; D tentatively reads TRBD1 or TRBD2 (5 bases each). Germline CDR1 and CDR2: SSHAT and FNYEAQ (reference sequence). The V end lost 5 bases, the J end lost 1 base, and 11 bases lay between the germline ends. This CDR3 has 14 amino acids. The CDR3 here is CASSAPGAQETQYF. The CDR3 region has the DNA TGTGCCAGCAGCGCCCCCGGGGCCCAAGAGACCCAGTACTTC. The variable domain in full, completed from reference TRBV7-7 and TRBJ2-5, reads GAGVSQSPRYKVTKRGQDVTLRCDPISSHATLYWYQQALGQGPEFLTYFNYEAQPDKSGLPSDRFSAERPEGSISTLTIQRTEQRDSAMYRCASSAPGAQETQYFGPGTRLLVL.

This sequence joins TRBV7-8 and TRBJ1-1, with D unresolved. The CDR3 is made up of 11 amino acids. CDR1 is SGHVS, CDR2 FQNEAQ, per germline. Trimming removed 3 bases at V and 5 bases at J, with 4 bases between. The CDR3 DNA sequence: TGTGCCAGCAGCTTTGGTACTGAAGCTTTCTTT. It specifies CASSFGTEAFF.

The chain employs TRBV24-1 and TRBJ1-5; D call uncertain. Germline values: CDR1 KGHDR, CDR2 SFDVKD. This CDR3 has 14 residues. The ends were cut back, 0 bases at V and 7 bases at J, with 9 bases in the middle. This chain's CDR3 is CATSDLTVGQPQHF. The DNA for the CDR3 is TGTGCCACCAGTGATTTGACAGTAGGACAGCCCCAGCATTTT.

The rearrangement uses TRBV9 and TRBJ1-5; D uncertain. Germline values: CDR1 SGDLS, CDR2 YYNGEE. Trimming took 1 base from V and 2 from J, leaving 7 bases between them. The CDR3 extends over 14 amino acids. Here the CDR3 DNA reads TGTGCCAGCAGCGTATCTGGGGGCAATCAGCCCCAGCATTTT. Its protein product is CASSVSGGNQPQHF.

The count of this clone is one. Mismatch with germline at one junction end may stem from a read error. This chain links TRBV15 with TRBJ1-5, with TRBD1 matching 9 bases. The CDR3 totals 12 residues. Germline V gene lookup returns CDR1 LNHNV and CDR2 YYDKDF (reference sequence). The CDR3 is CATSRDLRDRDF. The CDR3 nucleotides read TGTGCCACCAGCAGAGACCTCCGGGACAGGGATTTT.

J is TRBJ1-6 and V is TRBV6-1; weak D call: TRBD1 (6 bases). Germline CDR1 reads MNHNS; CDR2 reads SASEGT. This CDR3 comprises 17 residues. V gave up 0 bases and J gave up 7 bases, with 16 bases separating them. Written as DNA, the CDR3 is TGTGCCAGCAGTGAAGCCCGGGCAGGGGTCGGCAATTCACCCCTCCACTTT. This sequence encodes CASSEARAGVGNSPLHF.

This chain uses TRBV7-9 with TRBJ1-1; no clear D. Trimming left V 3 bases short and J 8 bases short, with 13 bases between. In germline, CDR1 is SEHNR, CDR2 FQNEAQ (reference sequence). The CDR3 is made up of 13 amino acids. This chain's CDR3 is CASSLSSPGEAFF. CDR3 DNA sequence: TGTGCCAGCAGCTTGAGTTCTCCCGGGGAAGCTTTCTTT. The whole variable domain, filled in from reference TRBV7-9 and TRBJ1-1, reads DTGVSQNPRHKITKRGQNVTFRCDPISEHNRLYWYRQTLGQGPEFLTYFQNEAQLEKSRLLSDRFSAERPKGSFSTLEIQRTEQGDSAMYLCASSLSSPGEAFFGQGTRLTVV.

CDR3 sequence reads: CASSSRDRVSEQYF. Written as DNA, the CDR3 is TGCGCCAGCAGCTCCCGGGACAGGGTATCCGAGCAGTACTTC. The chain joins TRBV5-1 to TRBJ2-7, with 9 bases fitting TRBD1. Trimming removed 3 bases from V and 6 bases from J; junction bases left unmatched: 7. CDR3 length: 14 amino acids. Per germline, CDR1 SGHRS and CDR2 YFSETQ.

The table lists this clone with a few counts. The V and J genes are TRBV11-2 and TRBJ2-3, with 8 bases aligning to TRBD2. Germline-derived CDR1 and CDR2 are SGHAT and FQNNGV. The trim removed 2 bases at V and 4 bases at J, leaving 2 bases unmatched. The CDR3 consists of 14 residues. CDR3 in DNA: TGTGCCAGCAGCTTAACTAGCGGTGCAGATACGCAGTATTTT. Encoded protein: CASSLTSGADTQYF.

The chain has TRBV9 and TRBJ2-5, with D unresolved. V was shortened by 4 bases and J by 4 bases, with 11 bases between the two germline ends. The germline V gene encodes CDR1 SGDLS and CDR2 YYNGEE. The CDR3 length is 13 residues. In DNA, the CDR3 is TGTGCCAGCAGCCCCGGGCCGCGAGAGACCCAGTACTTC. Its translation: CASSPGPRETQYF.

This chain joins TRBV11-3 and TRBJ2-7, with TRBD1 matching 8 bases. V shed 5 bases, J shed 1 base, and the junction held 7 bases outside the gene matches. The CDR3 has 15 residues. Germline CDR1 is SGHNT and CDR2 is YENEEA. The CDR3 is CASSKDRGHSYEQYF. DNA of the CDR3: TGTGCCAGCAGCAAAGACAGGGGTCATTCCTACGAGCAGTACTTC.

The chain links TRBV19 to TRBJ1-5; 7 bases are shared with TRBD1. Germline loops: CDR1 LNHDA, CDR2 SQIVND (reference sequence). The V segment lost 3 bases and the J segment 7 bases; nucleotides outside the gene matches: 3. This CDR3 is built from 13 residues. The CDR3 sequence: CASSIDREQPQHF. The CDR3 DNA follows: TGTGCCAGTAGTATTGACAGGGAACAGCCCCAGCATTTT.

The J gene is TRBJ2-7, the V gene TRBV12-5, with 7 bases matching TRBD1. This CDR3 region has 14 residues. The V and J ends lost 6 bases and 5 bases, in that order; junction bases with no gene match: 10. Germline V gives CDR1 LGHNT, CDR2 FRNRAP. CDR3 sequence: CASGLTGFVHEQYF. The CDR3 DNA reads as TGTGCTAGTGGGCTGACAGGGTTTGTCCACGAGCAGTACTTC. The full variable domain, completed using reference TRBV12-5 and TRBJ2-7, is DARVTQTPRHKVTEMGQEVTMRCQPILGHNTVFWYRQTMMQGLELLAYFRNRAPLDDSGMPKDRFSAEMPDATLATLKIQPSEPRDSAVYFCASGLTGFVHEQYFGPGTRLTVT.

V gene TRBV3-1 (or the pseudogene TRBV3-2) combines with J gene TRBJ1-1; tentatively, D is TRBD1 (5 bases). The V end lost 5 bases, the J end lost 3 bases, and 13 bases lay between the germline ends. Germline CDR1 and CDR2: LGHDT and YNNKEL (reference sequence). There are 14 residues in the CDR3. The CDR3 bases are TGTGCCAGCAGCGACGGAGGGGAGCACACTGAAGCTTTCTTT. Its protein product is CASSDGGEHTEAFF.

The chain uses TRBV5-1 and TRBJ2-1; D unclear. The germline V gene has CDR1 SGHRS and CDR2 YFSETQ. Trimming cost V 7 bases and J 9 bases, with 14 bases left between them. The CDR3 runs to 12 residues. The CDR3 here is CASSPSAAEQFF. CDR3 bases: TGCGCCAGCTCCCCCTCGGCGGCTGAGCAGTTCTTC.